This TCR beta chain was sequenced during a study of shared clonotypes between healthy human individuals. V lost 5 bases to trimming and J lost 10 bases, with 17 bases between them. The CDR3 loop spans 13 amino acids. The V gene's germline CDR1 is MDHEN and CDR2 SYDVKM. Division of CD4+ cells produced a CD45RA+ naive subset and a CD45RA-negative memory subset. Once extracted for a subset, genomic DNA was divided evenly among several immunoSEQ plates. Authors' data handling: Filtering of immunoSEQ junctional sequences could not match full-length read filtering. Clones were sequenced by immunoSEQ multiplex PCR, and TCRdb holds only the in-frame ones, with some missing. V, J and clone size derive from that table, while D and trimming were established from the DNA sequence. The repertoire holds fewer than 3 million clones, with roughly 90% as singletons.

This chain links TRBV28 with TRBJ1-1; no clear D. The material sequenced was naive CD4+ T cells from PBMCs. Specified subset: CD45RA+ positively selected. The receptor was isolated from a man aged 18 to 29 in good health. Some clones in this sample may be carry-over from other donors' samples. The CDR3 DNA follows: TGTGCCAGCAGTCCCAACCCCGCGGGAGCAGCTTTCTTT. It translates to CASSPNPAGAAFF.